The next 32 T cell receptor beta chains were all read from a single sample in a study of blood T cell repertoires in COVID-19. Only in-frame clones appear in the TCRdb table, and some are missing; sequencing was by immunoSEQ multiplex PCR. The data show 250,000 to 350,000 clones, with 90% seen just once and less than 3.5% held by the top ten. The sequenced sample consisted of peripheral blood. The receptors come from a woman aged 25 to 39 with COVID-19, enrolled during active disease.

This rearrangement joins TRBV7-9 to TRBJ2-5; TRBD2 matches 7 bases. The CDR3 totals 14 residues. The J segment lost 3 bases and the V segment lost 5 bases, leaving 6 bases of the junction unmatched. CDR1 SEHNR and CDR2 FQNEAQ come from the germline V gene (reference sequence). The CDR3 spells CASSRPSGEETQYF. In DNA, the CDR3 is TGTGCCAGCAGCCGACCCAGCGGGGAAGAGACCCAGTACTTC.

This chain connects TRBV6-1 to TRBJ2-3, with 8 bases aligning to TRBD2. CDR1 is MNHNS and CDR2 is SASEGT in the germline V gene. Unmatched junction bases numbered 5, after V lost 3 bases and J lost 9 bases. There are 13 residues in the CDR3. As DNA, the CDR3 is TGTGCCAGCAGTGAGACTAGCGCAAGGACGCAGTATTTT. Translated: CASSETSARTQYF.

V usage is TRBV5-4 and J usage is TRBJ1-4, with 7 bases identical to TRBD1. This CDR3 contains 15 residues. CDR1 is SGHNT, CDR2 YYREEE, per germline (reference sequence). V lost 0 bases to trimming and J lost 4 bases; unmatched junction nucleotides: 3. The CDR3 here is CASSLGGQINEKLFF. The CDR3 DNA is TGTGCCAGCAGCTTGGGGGGACAGATTAATGAAAAACTGTTTTTT.

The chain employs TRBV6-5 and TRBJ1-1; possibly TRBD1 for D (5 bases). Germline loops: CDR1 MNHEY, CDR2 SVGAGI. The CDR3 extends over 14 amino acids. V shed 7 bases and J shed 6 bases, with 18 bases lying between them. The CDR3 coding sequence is TGTGCCAGCACCTCTTCGGCAGGGAATGCTGAAGCTTTCTTT. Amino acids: CASTSSAGNAEAFF.

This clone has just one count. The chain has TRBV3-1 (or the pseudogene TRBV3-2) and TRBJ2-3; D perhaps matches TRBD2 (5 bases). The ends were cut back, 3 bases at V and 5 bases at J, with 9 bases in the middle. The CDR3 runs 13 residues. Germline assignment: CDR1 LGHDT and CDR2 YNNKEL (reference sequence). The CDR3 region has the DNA TGTGCCAGCAGCCAGGCTAGCCGAGATACGCAGTATTTT. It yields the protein CASSQASRDTQYF.

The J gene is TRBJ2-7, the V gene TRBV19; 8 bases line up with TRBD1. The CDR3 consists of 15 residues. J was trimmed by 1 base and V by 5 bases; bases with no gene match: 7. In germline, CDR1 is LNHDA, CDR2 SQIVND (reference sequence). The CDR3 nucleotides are TGTGCCAGTAGTTCCCGACAGGGGAGTTCCTACGAGCAGTACTTC. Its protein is CASSSRQGSSYEQYF.

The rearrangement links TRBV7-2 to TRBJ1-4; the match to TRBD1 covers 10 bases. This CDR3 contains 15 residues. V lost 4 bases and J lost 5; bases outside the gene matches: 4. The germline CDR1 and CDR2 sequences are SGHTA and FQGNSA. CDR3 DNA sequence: TGTGCCAGCAGCTCCCCGACAGGGGGCAATGAAAAACTGTTTTTT. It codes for CASSSPTGGNEKLFF.

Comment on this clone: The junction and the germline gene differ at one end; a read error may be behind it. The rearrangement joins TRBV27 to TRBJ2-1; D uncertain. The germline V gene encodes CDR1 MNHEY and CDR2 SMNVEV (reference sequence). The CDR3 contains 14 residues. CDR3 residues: CASSLMGPYNEQFF. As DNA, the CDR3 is TGTGCCAGCAGTTTGATGGGCCCCTACAATGAACAGTTCTTC.

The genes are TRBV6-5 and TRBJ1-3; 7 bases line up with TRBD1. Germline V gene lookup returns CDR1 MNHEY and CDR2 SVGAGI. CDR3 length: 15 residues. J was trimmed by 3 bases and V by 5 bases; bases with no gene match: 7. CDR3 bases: TGTGCCAGCAGTAGAGGGACAGCAGGTGGAAACACCATATATTTT. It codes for CASSRGTAGGNTIYF.

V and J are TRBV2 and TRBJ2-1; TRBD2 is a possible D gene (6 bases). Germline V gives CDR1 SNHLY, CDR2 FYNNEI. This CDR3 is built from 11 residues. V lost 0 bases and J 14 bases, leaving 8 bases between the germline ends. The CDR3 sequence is CASSEAGSKFF. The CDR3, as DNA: TGTGCCAGCAGTGAAGCCGGGAGTAAGTTCTTC. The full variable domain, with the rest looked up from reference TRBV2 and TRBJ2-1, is EPEVTQTPSHQVTQMGQEVILRCVPISNHLYFYWYRQILGQKVEFLVSFYNNEISEKSEIFDDQFSVERPDGSNFTLKIRSTKLEDSAMYFCASSEAGSKFFGPGTRLTVL.

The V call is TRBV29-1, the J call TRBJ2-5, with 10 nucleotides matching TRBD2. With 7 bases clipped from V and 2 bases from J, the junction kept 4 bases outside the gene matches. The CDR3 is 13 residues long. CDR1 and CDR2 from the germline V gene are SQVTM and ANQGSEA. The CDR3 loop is CSAKLAGQETQYF. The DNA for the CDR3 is TGCAGCGCCAAACTAGCGGGGCAAGAGACCCAGTACTTC.

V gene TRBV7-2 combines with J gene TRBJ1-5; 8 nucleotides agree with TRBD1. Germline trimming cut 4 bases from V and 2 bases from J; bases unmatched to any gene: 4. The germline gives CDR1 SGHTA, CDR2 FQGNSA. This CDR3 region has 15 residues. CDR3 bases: TGTGCCAGCAGCTCAGTGACAGGGGGCAATCAGCCCCAGCATTTT. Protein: CASSSVTGGNQPQHF.

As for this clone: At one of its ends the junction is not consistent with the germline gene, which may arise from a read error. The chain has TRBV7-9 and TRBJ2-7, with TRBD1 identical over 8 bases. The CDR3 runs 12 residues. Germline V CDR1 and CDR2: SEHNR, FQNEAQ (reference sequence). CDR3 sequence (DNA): TGTGCCAGCAGCTTAGCAAGGGACAGGCCCCGCTTC. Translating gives CASSLARDRPRF.

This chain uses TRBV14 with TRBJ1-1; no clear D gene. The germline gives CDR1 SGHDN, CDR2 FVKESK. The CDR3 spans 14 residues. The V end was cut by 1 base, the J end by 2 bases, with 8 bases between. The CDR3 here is CASSQVGGNTEAFF. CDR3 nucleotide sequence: TGTGCCAGCAGCCAAGTGGGAGGTAACACTGAAGCTTTCTTT.

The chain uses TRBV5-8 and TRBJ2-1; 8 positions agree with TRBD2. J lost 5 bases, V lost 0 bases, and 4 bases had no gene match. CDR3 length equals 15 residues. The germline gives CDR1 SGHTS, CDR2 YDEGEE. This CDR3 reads CASSLAGGFDNEQFF. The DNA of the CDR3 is TGTGCCAGCAGCTTGGCGGGAGGGTTCGACAATGAGCAGTTCTTC.

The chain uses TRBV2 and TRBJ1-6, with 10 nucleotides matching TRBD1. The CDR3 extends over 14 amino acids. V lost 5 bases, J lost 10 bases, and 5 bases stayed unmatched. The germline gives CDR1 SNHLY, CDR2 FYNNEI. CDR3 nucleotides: TGTGCCAGCAGTCGGGACAGGGGCGTATCACCCCTCCACTTT. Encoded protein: CASSRDRGVSPLHF.

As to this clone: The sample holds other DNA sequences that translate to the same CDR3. CDR3 in DNA: TGCAGTGCTAGCTCTACAGATACGCAGTATTTT. It codes for CSASSTDTQYF. The chain employs TRBV20-1 and TRBJ2-3; D call uncertain. The germline CDR1 and CDR2 sequences are DFQATT and SNEGSKA (reference sequence). The CDR3 is 11 amino acids. The ends were cut back, 3 bases at V and 3 bases at J, with 4 bases in the middle.

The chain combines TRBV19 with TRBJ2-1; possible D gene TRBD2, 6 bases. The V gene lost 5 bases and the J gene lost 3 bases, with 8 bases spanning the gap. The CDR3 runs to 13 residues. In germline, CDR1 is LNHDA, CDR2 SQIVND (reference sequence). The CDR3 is CASSRGGYNEQFF. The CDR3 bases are TGTGCCAGTAGTCGGGGAGGCTACAATGAGCAGTTCTTC.

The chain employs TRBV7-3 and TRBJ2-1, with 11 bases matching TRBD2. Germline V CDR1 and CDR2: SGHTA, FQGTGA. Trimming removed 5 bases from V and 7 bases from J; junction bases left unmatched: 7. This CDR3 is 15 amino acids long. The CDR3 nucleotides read TGTGCCAGCAGCCCGACTAGCGGGATGGTGAATGAGCAGTTCTTC. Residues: CASSPTSGMVNEQFF.

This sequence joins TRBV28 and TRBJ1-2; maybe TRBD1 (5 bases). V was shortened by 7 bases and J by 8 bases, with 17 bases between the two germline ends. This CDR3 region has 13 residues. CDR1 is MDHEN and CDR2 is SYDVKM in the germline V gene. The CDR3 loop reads CASIRASTGGYTF. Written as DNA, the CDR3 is TGTGCCAGCATCCGTGCATCAACAGGCGGCTACACCTTC.

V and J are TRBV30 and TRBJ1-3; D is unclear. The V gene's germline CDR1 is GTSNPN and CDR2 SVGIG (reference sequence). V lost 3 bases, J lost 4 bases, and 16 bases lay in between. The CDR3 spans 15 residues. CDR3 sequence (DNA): TGTGCCTGGAGACCTCATCCGGGGTCGGGAAACACCATATATTTT. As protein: CAWRPHPGSGNTIYF. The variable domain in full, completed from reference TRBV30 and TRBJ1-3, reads SQTIHQWPATLVQPVGSPLSLECTVEGTSNPNLYWYRQAAGRGLQLLFYSVGIGQISSEVPQNLSASRPQDRQFILSSKKLLLSDSGFYLCAWRPHPGSGNTIYFGEGSWLTVV.

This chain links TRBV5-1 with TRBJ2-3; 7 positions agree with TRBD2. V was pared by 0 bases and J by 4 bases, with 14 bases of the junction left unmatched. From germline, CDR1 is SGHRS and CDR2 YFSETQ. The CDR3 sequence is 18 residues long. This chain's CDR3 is CASSLAGSGTIPADTQYF. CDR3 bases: TGCGCCAGCAGCTTGGCTGGGTCTGGGACTATCCCCGCAGATACGCAGTATTTT.

The CDR3 is CAWSKGPTGAETQYF. DNA of the CDR3: TGTGCCTGGAGTAAGGGGCCGACAGGGGCAGAGACCCAGTACTTC. The chain is built from TRBV30 and TRBJ2-5; TRBD1 aligns across 8 bases. Germline V gene lookup returns CDR1 GTSNPN and CDR2 SVGIG (reference sequence). V was pared by 2 bases and J by 4 bases, with 9 bases of the junction left unmatched. The CDR3 is made up of 15 amino acids.

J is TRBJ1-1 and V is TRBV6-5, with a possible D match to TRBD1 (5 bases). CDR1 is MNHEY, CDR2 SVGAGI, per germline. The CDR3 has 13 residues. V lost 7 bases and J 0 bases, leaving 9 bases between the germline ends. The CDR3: CASNRRMNTEAFF. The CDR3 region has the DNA TGTGCCAGCAACAGGCGCATGAACACTGAAGCTTTCTTT.

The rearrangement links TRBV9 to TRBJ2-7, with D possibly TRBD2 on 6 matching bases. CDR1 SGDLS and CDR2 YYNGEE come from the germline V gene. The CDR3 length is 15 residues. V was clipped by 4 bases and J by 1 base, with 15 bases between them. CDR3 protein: CASSPRLASSYEQYF. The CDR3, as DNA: TGTGCCAGCAGCCCCCGCCTAGCGAGTTCCTACGAGCAGTACTTC.

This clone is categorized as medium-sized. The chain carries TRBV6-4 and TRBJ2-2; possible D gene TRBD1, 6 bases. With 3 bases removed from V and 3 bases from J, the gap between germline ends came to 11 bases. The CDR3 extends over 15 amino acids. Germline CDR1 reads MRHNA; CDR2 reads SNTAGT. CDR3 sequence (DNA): TGTGCCAGCAGTGAATTGGGGGCGGACACCGGGGAGCTGTTTTTT. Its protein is CASSELGADTGELFF.

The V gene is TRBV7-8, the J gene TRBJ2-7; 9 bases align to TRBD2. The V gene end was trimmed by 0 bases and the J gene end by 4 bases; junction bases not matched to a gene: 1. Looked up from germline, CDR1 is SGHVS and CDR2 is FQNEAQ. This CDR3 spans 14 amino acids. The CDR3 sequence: CASSLASGSYEQYF. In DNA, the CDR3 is TGTGCCAGCAGCTTAGCTAGCGGGAGTTACGAGCAGTACTTC.

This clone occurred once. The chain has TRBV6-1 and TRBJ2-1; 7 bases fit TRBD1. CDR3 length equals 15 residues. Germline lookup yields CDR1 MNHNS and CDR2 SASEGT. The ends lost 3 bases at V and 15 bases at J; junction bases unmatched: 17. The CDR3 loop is CASSDPQMGRQGMFF. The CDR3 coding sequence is TGTGCCAGCAGTGATCCCCAGATGGGGAGACAGGGAATGTTCTTC.

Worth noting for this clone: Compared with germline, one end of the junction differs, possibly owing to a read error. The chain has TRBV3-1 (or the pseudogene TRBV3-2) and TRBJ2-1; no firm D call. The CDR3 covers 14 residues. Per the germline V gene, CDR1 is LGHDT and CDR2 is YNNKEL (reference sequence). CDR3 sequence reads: CASSLPRSSNEQFF. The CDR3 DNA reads TGTGCCAGCAGCCTACCTAGGTCCTCCAATGAGCAGTTCTTC.

In nucleotides, the CDR3 is TGTGCCATTCCGACAGGGGGGGATACGAATCAGCCCCAGCATTTT. It translates to CAIPTGGDTNQPQHF. The rearrangement links TRBV6-4 to TRBJ1-5; 9 bases line up with TRBD1. Per germline, CDR1 MRHNA and CDR2 SNTAGT. The CDR3 has 15 residues. Unmatched junction bases numbered 11, after V lost 10 bases and J lost 4 bases.

The CDR3 DNA is TGTGCCGCCCGCAAGGACAGGGACAATCAGCCCCAGCATTTT. Amino acids: CAARKDRDNQPQHF. The chain couples TRBV10-3 to TRBJ1-5, with TRBD1 matching 8 bases. V lost 11 bases to trimming and J lost 3 bases; unmatched junction nucleotides: 9. Germline CDR1 reads ENHRY; CDR2 reads SYGVKD. CDR3 length: 14 residues.

The CDR3 region has the DNA TGTGCCAGCAGGGGCCATCGTAGAGAGAACTATGGCTACACCTTC. Residues: CASRGHRRENYGYTF. The genes are TRBV6-5 and TRBJ1-2; D not certain. CDR3 length: 15 amino acids. In germline, CDR1 is MNHEY, CDR2 SVGAGI. V shed 6 bases and J shed 2 bases, with 16 bases lying between them.